This TCR beta chain was identified in a study of long-term antiretroviral therapy in people with HIV. Study-level background: The earliest samples predate the 2015 immediate-ART recommendation by about a decade. Study observations and caveats: Controls exceeded HIV repertoires in CDR3 length range.

Comment on this clone: Its antigen remains unidentified.

They ran version v3.0 of the immunoSEQ assay at survey level. Measured with immunoSEQ multiplex PCR; TCRdb has only the in-frame clones, and not every one. This table holds about 28,000 clones, over 75% found once. The sequence derives from a man in his fifties or sixties with HIV. The sample consisted of unsorted PBMCs, taken 2 years after starting antiretroviral therapy.

The CDR3 coding sequence is TGTGCCACCCGGACCGGCTACGAGCAGTACTTC. As protein: CATRTGYEQYF. This chain uses TRBV6-5 with TRBJ2-7; D is uncertain. The germline V and J ends were trimmed by 10 bases and 3 bases, with 10 bases remaining between them. This CDR3 is built from 11 residues. CDR1 and CDR2 from the germline V gene are MNHEY and SVGAGI.